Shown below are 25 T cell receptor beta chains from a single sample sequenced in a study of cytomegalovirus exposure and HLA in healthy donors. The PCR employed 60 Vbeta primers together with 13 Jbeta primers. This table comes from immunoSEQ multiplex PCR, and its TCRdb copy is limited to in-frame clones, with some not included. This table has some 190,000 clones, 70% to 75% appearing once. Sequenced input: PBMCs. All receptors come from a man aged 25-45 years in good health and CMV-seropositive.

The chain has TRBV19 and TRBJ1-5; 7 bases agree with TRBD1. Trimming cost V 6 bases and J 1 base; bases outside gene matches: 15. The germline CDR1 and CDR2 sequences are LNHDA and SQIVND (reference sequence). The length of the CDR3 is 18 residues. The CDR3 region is CASRYQSGTELSNQPQHF. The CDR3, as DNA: TGTGCCAGTAGATACCAGTCCGGGACAGAATTAAGCAATCAGCCCCAGCATTTT.

The CDR3 is CASSPEGTGIQHF. In nucleotides, the CDR3 is TGTGCCAGCTCACCAGAGGGAACAGGGATCCAGCATTTT. The V gene is TRBV18, the J gene TRBJ1-5; possible D gene TRBD1, 6 bases. The germline V gene has CDR1 KGHSH and CDR2 LQKENI. The CDR3 covers 13 residues. V gave up 2 bases and J gave up 12 bases, with 14 bases separating them.

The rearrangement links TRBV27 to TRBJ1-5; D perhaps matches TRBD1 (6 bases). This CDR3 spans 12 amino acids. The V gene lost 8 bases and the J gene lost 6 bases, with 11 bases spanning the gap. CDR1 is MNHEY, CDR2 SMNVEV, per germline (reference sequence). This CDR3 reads CASGRGAQPQHF. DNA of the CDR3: TGTGCCAGCGGGCGGGGGGCTCAGCCCCAGCATTTT.

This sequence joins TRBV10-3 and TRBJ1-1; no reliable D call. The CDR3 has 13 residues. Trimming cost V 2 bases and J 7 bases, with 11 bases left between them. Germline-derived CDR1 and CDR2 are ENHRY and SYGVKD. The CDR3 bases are TGTGCCATCAGTGAGCCCGGGGTGGATGAAGCTTTCTTT. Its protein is CAISEPGVDEAFF.

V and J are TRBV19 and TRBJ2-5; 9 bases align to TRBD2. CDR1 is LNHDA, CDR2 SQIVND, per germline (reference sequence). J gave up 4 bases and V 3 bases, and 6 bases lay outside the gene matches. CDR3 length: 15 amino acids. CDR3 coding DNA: TGTGCCAGTAGTATCGGCGGGAGGGCCAGAGAGACCCAGTACTTC. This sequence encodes CASSIGGRARETQYF. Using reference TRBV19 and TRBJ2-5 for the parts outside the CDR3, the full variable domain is DGGITQSPKYLFRKEGQNVTLSCEQNLNHDAMYWYRQDPGQGLRLIYYSQIVNDFQKGDIAEGYSVSREKKESFPLTVTSAQKNPTAFYLCASSIGGRARETQYFGPGTRLLVL.

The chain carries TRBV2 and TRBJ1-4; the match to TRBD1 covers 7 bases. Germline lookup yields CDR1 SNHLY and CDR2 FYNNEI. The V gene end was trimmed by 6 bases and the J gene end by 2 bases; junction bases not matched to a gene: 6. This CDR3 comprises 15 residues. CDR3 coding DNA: TGTGCCAGCAGGCAGGGGGATTCGACTAATGAAAAACTGTTTTTT. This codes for CASRQGDSTNEKLFF.

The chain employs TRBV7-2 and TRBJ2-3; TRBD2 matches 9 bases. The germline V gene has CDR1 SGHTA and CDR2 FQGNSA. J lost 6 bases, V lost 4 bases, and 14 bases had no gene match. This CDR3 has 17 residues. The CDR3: CASSSLTSGRLRDTQYF. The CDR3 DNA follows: TGTGCCAGCAGCTCGCTGACTAGCGGCCGCCTGAGGGATACGCAGTATTTT.

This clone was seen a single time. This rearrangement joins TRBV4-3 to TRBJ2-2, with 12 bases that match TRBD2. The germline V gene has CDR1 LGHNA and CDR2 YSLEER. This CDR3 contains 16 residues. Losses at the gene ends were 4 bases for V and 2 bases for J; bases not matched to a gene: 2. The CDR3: CASSLGLAGNTGELFF. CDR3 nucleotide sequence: TGCGCCAGCAGCCTAGGACTAGCGGGAAACACCGGGGAGCTGTTTTTT.

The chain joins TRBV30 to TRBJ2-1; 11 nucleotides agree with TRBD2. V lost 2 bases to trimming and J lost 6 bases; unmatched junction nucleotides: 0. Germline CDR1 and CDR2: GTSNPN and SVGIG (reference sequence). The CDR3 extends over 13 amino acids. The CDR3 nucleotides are TGTGCCTGGAGTACTAGCGGGAGCAATGAGCAGTTCTTC. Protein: CAWSTSGSNEQFF.

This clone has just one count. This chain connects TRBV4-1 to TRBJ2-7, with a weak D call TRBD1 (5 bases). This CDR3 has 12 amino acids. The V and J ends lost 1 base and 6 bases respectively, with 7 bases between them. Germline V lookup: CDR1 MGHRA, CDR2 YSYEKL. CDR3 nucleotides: TGCGCCAGCAGCCAAGTAGGGGTCGAGCAGTACTTC. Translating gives CASSQVGVEQYF.

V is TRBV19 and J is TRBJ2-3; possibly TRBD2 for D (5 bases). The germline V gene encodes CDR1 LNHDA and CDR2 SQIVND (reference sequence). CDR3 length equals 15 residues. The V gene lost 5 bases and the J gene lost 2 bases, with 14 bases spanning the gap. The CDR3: CASSYQRLTTDTQYF. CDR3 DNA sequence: TGTGCCAGTAGTTACCAGCGGTTGACCACAGATACGCAGTATTTT.

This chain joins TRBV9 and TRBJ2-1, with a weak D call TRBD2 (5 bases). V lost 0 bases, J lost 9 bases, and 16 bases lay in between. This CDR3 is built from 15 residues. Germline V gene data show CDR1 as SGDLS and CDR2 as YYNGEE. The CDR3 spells CASSVGGSVNIEQFF. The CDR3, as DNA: TGTGCCAGCAGCGTAGGGGGTAGCGTTAACATTGAGCAGTTCTTC.

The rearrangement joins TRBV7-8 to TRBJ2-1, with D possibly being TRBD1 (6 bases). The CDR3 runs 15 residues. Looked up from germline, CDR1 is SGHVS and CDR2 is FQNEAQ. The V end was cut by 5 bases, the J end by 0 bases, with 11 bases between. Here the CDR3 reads CASSPRGGSYNEQFF. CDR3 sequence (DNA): TGTGCCAGCAGCCCCCGAGGGGGCTCCTACAATGAGCAGTTCTTC.

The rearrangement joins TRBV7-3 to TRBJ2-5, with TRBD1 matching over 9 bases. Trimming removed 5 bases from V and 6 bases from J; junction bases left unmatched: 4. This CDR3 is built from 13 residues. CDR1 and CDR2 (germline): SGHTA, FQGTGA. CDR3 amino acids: CASSGGTGKTQYF. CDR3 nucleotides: TGTGCCAGCAGCGGAGGGACAGGGAAGACCCAGTACTTC.

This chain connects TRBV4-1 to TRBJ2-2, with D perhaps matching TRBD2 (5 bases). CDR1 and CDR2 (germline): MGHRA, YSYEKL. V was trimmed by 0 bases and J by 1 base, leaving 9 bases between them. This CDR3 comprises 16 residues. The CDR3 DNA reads TGCGCCAGCAGCCAAGACCCTAGCCGGAACACCGGGGAGCTGTTTTTT. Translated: CASSQDPSRNTGELFF.

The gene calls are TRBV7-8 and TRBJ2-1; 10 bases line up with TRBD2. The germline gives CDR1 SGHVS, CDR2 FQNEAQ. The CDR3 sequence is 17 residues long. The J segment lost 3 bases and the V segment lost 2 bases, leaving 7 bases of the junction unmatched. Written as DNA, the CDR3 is TGTGCCAGCAGCTTATCCGCTAGCGGGGGTTACTACAATGAGCAGTTCTTC. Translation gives CASSLSASGGYYNEQFF.

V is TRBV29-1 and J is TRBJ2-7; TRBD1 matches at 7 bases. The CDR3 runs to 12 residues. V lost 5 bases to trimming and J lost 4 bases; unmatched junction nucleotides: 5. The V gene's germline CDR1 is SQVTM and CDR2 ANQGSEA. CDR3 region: CSVRYRGYEQYF. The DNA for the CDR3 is TGCAGCGTTCGGTACAGGGGATACGAGCAGTACTTC.

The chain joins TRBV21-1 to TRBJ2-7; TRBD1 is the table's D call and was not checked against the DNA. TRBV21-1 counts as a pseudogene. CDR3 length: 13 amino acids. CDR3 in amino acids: CASSIDRGYEQYF. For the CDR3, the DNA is TGTGCCAGCAGCATTGACAGGGGATACGAGCAGTACTTC.

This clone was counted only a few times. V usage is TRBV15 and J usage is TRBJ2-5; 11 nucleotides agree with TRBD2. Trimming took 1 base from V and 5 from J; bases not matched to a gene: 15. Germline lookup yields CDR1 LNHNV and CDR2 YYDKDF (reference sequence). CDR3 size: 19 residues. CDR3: CATSRGPERGLAGGETQYF. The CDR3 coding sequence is TGTGCCACCAGCAGAGGACCCGAACGAGGACTAGCGGGTGGGGAGACCCAGTACTTC.

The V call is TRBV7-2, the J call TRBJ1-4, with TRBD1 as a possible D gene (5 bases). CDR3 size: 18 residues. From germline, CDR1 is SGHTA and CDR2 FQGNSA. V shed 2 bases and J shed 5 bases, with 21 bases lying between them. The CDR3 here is CASSLRYGGRAENEKLFF. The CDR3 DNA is TGTGCCAGCAGCTTACGTTATGGGGGGAGGGCGGAGAATGAAAAACTGTTTTTT. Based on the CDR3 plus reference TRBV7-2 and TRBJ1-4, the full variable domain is GAGVSQSPSNKVTEKGKDVELRCDPISGHTALYWYRQSLGQGLEFLIYFQGNSAPDKSGLPSDRFSAERTGGSVSTLTIQRTQQEDSAVYLCASSLRYGGRAENEKLFFGSGTQLSVL.

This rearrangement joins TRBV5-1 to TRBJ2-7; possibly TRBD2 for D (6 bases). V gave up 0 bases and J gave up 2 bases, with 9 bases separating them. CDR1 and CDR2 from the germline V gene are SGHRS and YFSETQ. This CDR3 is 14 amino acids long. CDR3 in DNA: TGCGCCAGCAGCTTGGACGGGGGTACCTACGAGCAGTACTTC. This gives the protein CASSLDGGTYEQYF.

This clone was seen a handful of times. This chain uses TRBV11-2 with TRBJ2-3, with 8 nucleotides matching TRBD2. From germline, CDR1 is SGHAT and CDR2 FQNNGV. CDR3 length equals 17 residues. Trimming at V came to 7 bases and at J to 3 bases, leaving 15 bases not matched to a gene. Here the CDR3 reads CASTLGRAGGSTDTQYF. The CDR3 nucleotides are TGTGCCAGCACCCTCGGCAGGGCGGGAGGTTCTACAGATACGCAGTATTTT. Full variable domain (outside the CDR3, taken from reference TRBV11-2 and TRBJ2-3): EAGVAQSPRYKIIEKRQSVAFWCNPISGHATLYWYQQILGQGPKLLIQFQNNGVVDDSQLPKDRFSAERLKGVDSTLKIQPAKLEDSAVYLCASTLGRAGGSTDTQYFGPGTRLTVL.

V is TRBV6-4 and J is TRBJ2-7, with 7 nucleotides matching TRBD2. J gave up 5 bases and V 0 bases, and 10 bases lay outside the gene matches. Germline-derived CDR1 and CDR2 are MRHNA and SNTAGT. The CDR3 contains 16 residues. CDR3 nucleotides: TGTGCCAGCAGTGACTCGAAAATGGGGGGGGTGGACGAGCAGTACTTC. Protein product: CASSDSKMGGVDEQYF.

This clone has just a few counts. The CDR3 DNA follows: TGCGCCAGCAGCCAAGCACTAGGGAACTACGAGCAGTACTTC. Translated: CASSQALGNYEQYF. The chain has TRBV4-3 and TRBJ2-7; maybe TRBD2 (5 bases). Germline-derived CDR1 and CDR2 are LGHNA and YSLEER. Trimming removed 1 base at V and 3 bases at J, with 10 bases between. The CDR3 totals 14 residues.

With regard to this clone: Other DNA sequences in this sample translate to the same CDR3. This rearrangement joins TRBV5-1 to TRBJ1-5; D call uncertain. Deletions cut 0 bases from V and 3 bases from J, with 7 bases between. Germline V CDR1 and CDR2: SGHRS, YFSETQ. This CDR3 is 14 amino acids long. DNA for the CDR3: TGCGCCAGCAGCTTGGGGCAGTCCAATCAGCCCCAGCATTTT. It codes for CASSLGQSNQPQHF.